This TCR beta chain emerged from a study of blood T cells in healthy people across ages. Germline V CDR1 and CDR2: SNHLY, FYNNEI. This CDR3 spans 12 amino acids. V shed 7 bases and J shed 8 bases, with 14 bases lying between them. This clonotype was seen only a few times. As yet, its antigen is unknown. Together with a sample-barcoded 5' primer, a J-beta primer mix was included in a second PCR lasting about 7 to 11 cycles. One entry per CDR3 protein results from TCRdb running MiXCR on the 5' RACE reads. The data hold 1.5 million to 2 million distinct CDR3 sequences, with approximately 32% observed a single time. General study findings and limits: With age, beta diversity per million T cells declined roughly linearly, significantly by about 37. Long-lived donors had more naive CD4+ cells and higher diversity than aged donors.

The sequencing sample was made of blood. This sequence originates from a woman aged 25-40 years in good health. V usage is TRBV2 and J usage is TRBJ1-2; the D is unclear. CDR3 sequence (DNA): TGTGCCAGCATCTACCGATTGGAGGGCTACACCTTC. As protein: CASIYRLEGYTF.